The source of this T cell receptor beta chain is a study of T cells in Graves' hyperthyroidism and ophthalmopathy (dated by TCRdb to 2018 to 2020). Regarding the complete study: Peripheral blood was collected at initial diagnosis, before any treatment. TCR V-J signatures able to tell the groups apart were searched for in a discovery cohort of 90 to 100 patients, of whom more than 40 had Graves' ophthalmopathy and roughly 58 had stable Graves' hyperthyroidism. Prospective prediction of ophthalmopathy was tested in an independent validation cohort consisting of 18 hyperthyroidism patients and about 17 patients who later progressed to ophthalmopathy. The roughly 100 discovery patients were divided at random into training and test sets in a 7:3 ratio. Thyroid tissue and blood T-cell repertoires from more than 5 Graves' hyperthyroidism patients were also compared in the study. Following sampling, methimazole starting at 30 mg daily was given to hyperthyroidism patients, and high-dose intravenous methylprednisolone was given to ophthalmopathy patients. TCR Vbeta CDR3 sequencing of 140 or so peripheral blood samples (43 ophthalmopathy, 75 hyperthyroidism and some 17 progressor patients) is reported in the paper. Study-wide conclusions, independent of this receptor: Sample size was not statistically predetermined, and investigators were not blinded to group allocation. A 13 V-J signature model separated ophthalmopathy from stable hyperthyroidism, with nearly 90% sensitivity and about 81% specificity in cross-validation and 80%/75% in testing. During validation, the model predicted progression to ophthalmopathy a median of roughly six months ahead of onset, with around 70% sensitivity and around 72% specificity. Most expanded thyroid clonotypes (frequency above 0.001) were also detected in blood, a finding suggesting that blood repertoires may reflect thyroid immune responses.

Stable Graves' hyperthyroidism was defined as no progression to ophthalmopathy during 18 months of follow-up. Hyperthyroidism patients were newly diagnosed, had a disease duration of under 2 months, and were aged 18 to 65 years. Exclusion was applied to patients with uncontrolled infections, other autoimmune diseases, pregnancy or lactation. Diagnoses were based on clinical symptoms, serum thyroxine and TRAb, thyroid ultrasound and orbital computed tomography. PBMCs were isolated from approximately 10 ml of fresh peripheral blood by Ficoll-Paque density gradient centrifugation. Trizol reagent was used to extract total RNA, and RNA quality was then checked on an Agilent 2100 Bioanalyzer. The TCR beta CDR3 regions were amplified from RNA transcripts. A first-round RT-PCR of the TCR CDR3 used the HTBI primer set with the Qiagen OneStep RT-PCR kit. The libraries were constructed in a second round of multiplex PCR and then size-selected and purified. Sequencing of the libraries was done on an Illumina HiSeq2000 using paired-end 100 bp reads. On the study's bioinformatics: SOAPnuke was used to process the raw data, removing reads that contained adapters or uncalled bases, had a mean Phred below 15, or lacked an exact match to the constant primer or identifier. High-quality paired reads were merged with COPE v1.2.5, and unique nucleotide sequences were defined as clonotypes. MiTCR v1.1 was used to align clonotypes to the IMGT TRBV, TRBD and TRBJ reference segments. The analysis included only V-J combinations with a frequency above 0.0001, which together covered 98% to 99.2% of the repertoires. A TCS score was defined as the ratio of F50 (clonal expansion) to E x V (chaos), with BLOSUM62-based TCRdist applied between CDR3 peptides within each V-J. Welch's t-statistics and random forest reduced roughly 500 V-J features to 13, which were used in a naive Bayes classifier (R e1071). In TCRdb, the public reads were trimmed at Q25 with fastp and aligned with MiXCR, with productive beta chains retained. Merged by CDR3 protein, the rows form single entries marked with the most common genes and DNA. TCRdb, not the authors, supplied the V and J calls. This sample is represented by about 720,000 distinct CDR3 sequences; 16% of them were singletons. Around 8% of the sample is held by the ten biggest clonotypes.

Comment on this clonotype: Its antigen is not yet known. Base qualities were left out, and no much larger clone turns up one base away.

The CDR3 runs 14 amino acids, cysteine and phenylalanine included. Only CDR3 DNA is held: 42 bases, read in frame from base 1. Per the germline V gene, MDHEN is the CDR1 and SYDVKM is the CDR2. V and J lose 6 bases and 0 bases, and a span of 9 bases separates them. Sequencing input: blood. The source of this sequence is a man younger than 35 with Graves' hyperthyroidism. The V and J genes are TRBV28 and TRBJ1-5, and the D gene may be TRBD1, 5 bases matching. The CDR3 protein: CASRGPYSNQPQHF. At the DNA level, the sequence is TGTGCCAGCAGGGGACCGTATAGCAATCAGCCCCAGCATTTT.